This TCR beta chain originates from a study of tumor-infiltrating lymphocytes in oesophageal squamous cell carcinoma. Within the sample, this clonotype is medium-sized. The V and J ends lost 4 bases and 5 bases respectively, with 6 bases between them. The CDR3 extends over 12 amino acids. Germline lookup yields CDR1 MDHEN and CDR2 SYDVKM. MiXCR, run by TCRdb on the PCR reads, gives a single entry per CDR3 protein. The sample includes just over 15,000 distinct CDR3 sequences, 50% of them seen just once. Sequenced material: esophageal tumor tissue. The receptor was isolated from a male donor with esophageal squamous cell carcinoma. This chain uses TRBV28 with TRBJ1-5; no clear D. In nucleotides, the CDR3 is TGTGCCAGCAGTTCCGGACATCAGCCCCAGCATTTT. This codes for CASSSGHQPQHF.